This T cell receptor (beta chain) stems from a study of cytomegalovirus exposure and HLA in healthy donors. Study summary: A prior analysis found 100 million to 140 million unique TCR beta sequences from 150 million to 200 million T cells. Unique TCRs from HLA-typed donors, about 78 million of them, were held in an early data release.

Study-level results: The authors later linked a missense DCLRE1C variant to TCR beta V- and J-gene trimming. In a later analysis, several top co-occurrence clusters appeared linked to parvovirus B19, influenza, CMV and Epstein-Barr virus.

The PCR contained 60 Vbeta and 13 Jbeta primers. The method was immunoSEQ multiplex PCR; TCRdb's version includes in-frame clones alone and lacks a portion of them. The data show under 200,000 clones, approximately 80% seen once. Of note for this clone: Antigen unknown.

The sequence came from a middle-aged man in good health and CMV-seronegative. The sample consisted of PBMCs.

The CDR3 DNA sequence: TGTGCCAGCAGTTACCCACCCCAAGGGAGCACTGAAGCTTTCTTT. Encoded protein: CASSYPPQGSTEAFF. This chain uses TRBV6-6 with TRBJ1-1, with D unresolved. V lost 2 bases, J lost 4 bases, and 14 bases lay in between. This CDR3 has 15 residues. CDR1 and CDR2 from the germline V gene are MNHNY and SVGAGI (reference sequence).